The clone carrying this T cell receptor (beta chain) was seen repeatedly, ten times or more. Antigen: not known. Using RNA transcripts as the source, TCR beta CDR3 regions were amplified. A first-round RT-PCR of the TCR CDR3 used the HTBI primer set. TCRdb reprocessed the multiplex PCR reads with MiXCR, giving one entry per CDR3 protein. Of approximately 420,000 distinct CDR3 sequences in the sample, around 13% were seen once. The record originates from a study of T cells in Graves' hyperthyroidism and ophthalmopathy. Study results and caveats: Stable hyperthyroidism and ophthalmopathy were separated using 13 V-J signatures.

Looked up from germline, CDR1 is MNHEY and CDR2 is SMNVEV (reference sequence). With V trimmed by 5 bases and J by 1 base, 5 bases remained unmatched. The CDR3 spans 17 residues. The V and J genes are TRBV27 and TRBJ2-1, with 13 bases aligning to TRBD2. Input material: blood. This receptor was taken from a woman aged 18-29 years with Graves' hyperthyroidism. For the CDR3, the DNA is TGTGCCAGCAGTCCCGGACTAGCGGGAGAATCCTACAATGAGCAGTTCTTC. It is translated as CASSPGLAGESYNEQFF.